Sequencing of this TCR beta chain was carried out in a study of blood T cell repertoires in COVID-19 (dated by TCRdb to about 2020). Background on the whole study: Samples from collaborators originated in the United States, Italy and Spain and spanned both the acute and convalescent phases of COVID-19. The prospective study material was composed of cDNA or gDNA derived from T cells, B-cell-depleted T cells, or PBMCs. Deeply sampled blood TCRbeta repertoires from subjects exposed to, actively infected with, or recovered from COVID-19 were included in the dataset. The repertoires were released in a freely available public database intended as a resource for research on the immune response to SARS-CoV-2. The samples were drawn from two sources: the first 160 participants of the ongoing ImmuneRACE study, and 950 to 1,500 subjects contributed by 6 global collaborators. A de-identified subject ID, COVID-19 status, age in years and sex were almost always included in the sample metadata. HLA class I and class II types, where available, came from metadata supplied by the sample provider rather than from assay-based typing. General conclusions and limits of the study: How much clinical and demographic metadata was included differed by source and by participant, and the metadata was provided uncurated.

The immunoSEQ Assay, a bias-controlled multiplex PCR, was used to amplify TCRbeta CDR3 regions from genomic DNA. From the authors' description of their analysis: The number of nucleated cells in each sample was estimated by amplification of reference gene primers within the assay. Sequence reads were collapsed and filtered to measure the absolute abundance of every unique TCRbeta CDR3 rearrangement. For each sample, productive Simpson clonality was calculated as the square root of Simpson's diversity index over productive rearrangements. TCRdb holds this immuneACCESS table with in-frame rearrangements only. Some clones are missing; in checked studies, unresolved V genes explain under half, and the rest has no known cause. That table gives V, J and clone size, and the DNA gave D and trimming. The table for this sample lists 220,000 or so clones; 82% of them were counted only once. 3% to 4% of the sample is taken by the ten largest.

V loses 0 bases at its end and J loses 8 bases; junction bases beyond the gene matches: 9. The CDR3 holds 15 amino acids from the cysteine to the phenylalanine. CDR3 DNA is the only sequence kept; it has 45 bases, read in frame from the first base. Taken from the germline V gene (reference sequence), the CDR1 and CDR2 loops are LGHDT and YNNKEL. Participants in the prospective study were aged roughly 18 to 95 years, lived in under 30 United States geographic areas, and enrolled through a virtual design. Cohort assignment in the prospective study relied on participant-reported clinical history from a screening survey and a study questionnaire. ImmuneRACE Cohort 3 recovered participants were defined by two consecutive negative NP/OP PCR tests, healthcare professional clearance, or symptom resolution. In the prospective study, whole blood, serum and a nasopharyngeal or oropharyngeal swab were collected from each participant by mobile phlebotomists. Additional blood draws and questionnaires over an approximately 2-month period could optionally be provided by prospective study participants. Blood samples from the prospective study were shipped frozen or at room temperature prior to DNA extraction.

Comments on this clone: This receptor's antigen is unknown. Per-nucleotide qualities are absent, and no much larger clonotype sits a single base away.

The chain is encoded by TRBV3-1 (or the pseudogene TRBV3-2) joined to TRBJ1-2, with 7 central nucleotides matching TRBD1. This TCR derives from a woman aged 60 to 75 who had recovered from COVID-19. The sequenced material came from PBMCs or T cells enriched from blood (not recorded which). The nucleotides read TGTGCCAGCAGCCAAGATAACAGGGGAGCAGGAGGCTACACCTTC. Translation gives CASSQDNRGAGGYTF.